This entry lists 22 T cell receptor beta chains sequenced from one sample in a study of control samples from healthy donors and cancer patients. Some clones are missing from TCRdb's copy, which holds only in-frame ones; the method was immunoSEQ multiplex PCR. The table has fewer than 95,000 clones, around nine tenths seen once; the top ten hold around 21%. Specimen: blood. The receptors were gathered from a man aged 30-40 years in good health.

The rearrangement joins TRBV6-5 to TRBJ1-1; 8 nucleotides agree with TRBD1. J gave up 7 bases and V 5 bases, and 12 bases lay outside the gene matches. This CDR3 has 15 residues. Germline V gene data show CDR1 as MNHEY and CDR2 as SVGAGI. The CDR3: CASSHRTGTIFEAFF. In DNA form, the CDR3 reads TGTGCCAGCAGTCACCGGACAGGGACTATATTTGAAGCTTTCTTT.

The chain recombines TRBV18 with TRBJ1-5; weak D call: TRBD1 (6 bases). Trimming took 3 bases from V and 4 from J, leaving 13 bases between them. The germline V gene encodes CDR1 KGHSH and CDR2 LQKENI. The CDR3 runs to 15 residues. This CDR3 is CASSPGQTDNQPQHF. DNA of the CDR3: TGTGCCAGCTCACCCGGACAGACCGATAATCAGCCCCAGCATTTT. Full variable domain (missing parts from reference TRBV18 and TRBJ1-5): NAGVMQNPRHLVRRRGQEARLRCSPMKGHSHVYWYRQLPEEGLKFMVYLQKENIIDESGMPKERFSAEFPKEGPSILRIQQVVRGDSAAYFCASSPGQTDNQPQHFGDGTRLSIL.

This clone was counted once. This chain uses TRBV5-1 with TRBJ1-5; 10 bases are a match to TRBD1. This CDR3 contains 15 residues. CDR1 is SGHRS, CDR2 YFSETQ, per germline. Losses at the gene ends were 4 bases for V and 2 bases for J; bases not matched to a gene: 3. The CDR3 region has the DNA TGCGCCAGCAGCCCGGGGACAGGGGGCAATCAGCCCCAGCATTTT. This encodes CASSPGTGGNQPQHF.

The genes are TRBV19 and TRBJ2-3, with D possibly TRBD1 on 6 matching bases. In germline, CDR1 is LNHDA, CDR2 SQIVND (reference sequence). This CDR3 is built from 16 residues. V dropped 4 bases and J dropped 6 bases, with 20 bases sitting between them. CDR3 loop: CASSTPQVGAKDTQYF. The CDR3 nucleotides are TGTGCCAGTAGTACCCCCCAGGTGGGGGCTAAGGATACGCAGTATTTT. Variable domain in full (rest from reference TRBV19 and TRBJ2-3): DGGITQSPKYLFRKEGQNVTLSCEQNLNHDAMYWYRQDPGQGLRLIYYSQIVNDFQKGDIAEGYSVSREKKESFPLTVTSAQKNPTAFYLCASSTPQVGAKDTQYFGPGTRLTVL.

This sequence joins TRBV5-6 and TRBJ1-1; D remains unclear. This CDR3 has 14 residues. The germline V gene has CDR1 SGHDT and CDR2 YYEEEE. The germline V and J ends were trimmed by 5 bases and 0 bases, with 11 bases remaining between them. The CDR3: CASRFGLLNTEAFF. Written as DNA, the CDR3 is TGTGCCAGCAGGTTCGGGTTATTGAACACTGAAGCTTTCTTT. Drawing the rest from reference TRBV5-6 and TRBJ1-1, the complete variable domain is DAGVTQSPTHLIKTRGQQVTLRCSPKSGHDTVSWYQQALGQGPQFIFQYYEEEERQRGNFPDRFSGHQFPNYSSELNVNALLLGDSALYLCASRFGLLNTEAFFGQGTRLTVV.

Concerning this clone itself: A junction end diverges from the germline sequence, so it may reflect a read error. This chain uses TRBV6-1 with TRBJ1-2, with a weak D call TRBD1 (5 bases). The germline CDR1 and CDR2 sequences are MNHNS and SASEGT. The CDR3 has 15 amino acids. The CDR3 loop reads CASSQADKANYGYTF. DNA of the CDR3: TGTGCCAGCAGTCAAGCGGACAAAGCTAACTATGGCTACACCTTC.

The genes are TRBV4-1 and TRBJ1-4; TRBD1 matches 7 bases. Germline V gene sequence: CDR1 MGHRA, CDR2 YSYEKL. The J segment lost 3 bases and the V segment lost 4 bases, leaving 2 bases of the junction unmatched. This CDR3 is built from 14 residues. The CDR3 bases are TGCGCCAGCAGCCTCGGGACAGCTAATGAAAAACTGTTTTTT. This codes for CASSLGTANEKLFF.

The rearrangement uses TRBV2 and TRBJ1-1; maybe TRBD1 (5 bases). CDR1 and CDR2 from the germline V gene are SNHLY and FYNNEI. The V end lost 6 bases, the J end lost 4 bases, and 15 bases lay between the germline ends. The CDR3 is 14 amino acids. In DNA, the CDR3 is TGTGCCAGCAGCGGCCTTCAGGGCTTCACTGAAGCTTTCTTT. This codes for CASSGLQGFTEAFF.

J is TRBJ1-6 and V is TRBV6-5; possible D gene TRBD1, 5 bases. The V end was cut by 6 bases, the J end by 14 bases, with 23 bases between. In germline, CDR1 is MNHEY, CDR2 SVGAGI. There are 15 residues in the CDR3. The CDR3 sequence is CASRRDGSSEGTLHF. As DNA, the CDR3 is TGTGCCAGCAGGAGGGACGGTTCTTCGGAGGGGACCCTCCACTTT.

J is TRBJ2-5 and V is TRBV18; tentative D call: TRBD2 (5 bases). The CDR3 runs 16 residues. V was cut by 1 base and J by 4 bases, with 16 bases left in between. Germline loops: CDR1 KGHSH, CDR2 LQKENI. CDR3 nucleotides: TGTGCCAGCTCACCACAGCTAGCAGATCGAGGAGAGACCCAGTACTTC. This sequence encodes CASSPQLADRGETQYF. Looking up the rest from reference TRBV18 and TRBJ2-5 gives the full variable domain: NAGVMQNPRHLVRRRGQEARLRCSPMKGHSHVYWYRQLPEEGLKFMVYLQKENIIDESGMPKERFSAEFPKEGPSILRIQQVVRGDSAAYFCASSPQLADRGETQYFGPGTRLLVL.

This sequence joins TRBV27 and TRBJ2-3; a possible D gene is TRBD1 (7 bases). The length of the CDR3 is 12 residues. V shed 6 bases and J shed 8 bases, with 12 bases lying between them. Germline CDR1 is MNHEY and CDR2 is SMNVEV (reference sequence). The CDR3 DNA follows: TGTGCCAGCAGGAGACAGGGAGGTACGCAGTATTTT. Translation: CASRRQGGTQYF.

The chain has TRBV11-3 and TRBJ2-7; D gene uncertain. Trimming cost V 1 base and J 2 bases, with 9 bases left between them. In germline, CDR1 is SGHNT, CDR2 YENEEA. The CDR3 is 14 residues long. This chain's CDR3 is CASSLVQRTYEQYF. The CDR3 DNA reads TGTGCCAGCAGCTTAGTGCAACGTACCTACGAGCAGTACTTC.

The rearrangement joins TRBV27 to TRBJ2-7, with 8 bases matching TRBD1. CDR1 is MNHEY and CDR2 is SMNVEV in the germline V gene (reference sequence). The CDR3 consists of 15 residues. The trim removed 8 bases at V and 4 bases at J, leaving 13 bases unmatched. The CDR3 spells CASRTIGQGSYEQYF. CDR3 DNA sequence: TGTGCCAGCCGTACGATAGGACAGGGATCGTACGAGCAGTACTTC.

This clone was observed a handful of times. V usage is TRBV30 and J usage is TRBJ2-7; 7 bases map to TRBD2. V dropped 4 bases and J dropped 3; count of bases not matched to a gene: 15. CDR3 size: 16 residues. The germline gives CDR1 GTSNPN, CDR2 SVGIG (reference sequence). Here the CDR3 reads CAWIRQRGRACYEQYF. The CDR3 DNA is TGTGCCTGGATCCGCCAGCGGGGTCGGGCGTGCTACGAGCAGTACTTC.

This sequence joins TRBV7-2 and TRBJ2-7, with 8 bases that match TRBD2. Trimming at V came to 3 bases and at J to 4 bases, leaving 5 bases not matched to a gene. The CDR3 consists of 14 residues. Germline V CDR1 and CDR2: SGHTA, FQGNSA. CDR3 sequence: CASSLDGGAYEQYF. The CDR3, as DNA: TGTGCCAGCAGCTTGGACGGGGGGGCGTACGAGCAGTACTTC.

This chain links TRBV5-1 with TRBJ2-7; D remains unclear. The CDR3 spans 12 residues. Germline V gene lookup returns CDR1 SGHRS and CDR2 YFSETQ. The V and J ends lost 4 bases and 6 bases respectively, with 11 bases between them. The CDR3 DNA follows: TGCGCCAGCAGCCCGCAGTCGCCCGAGCAGTACTTC. This sequence encodes CASSPQSPEQYF. The full variable domain, its missing parts supplied by reference TRBV5-1 and TRBJ2-7, is KAGVTQTPRYLIKTRGQQVTLSCSPISGHRSVSWYQQTPGQGLQFLFEYFSETQRNKGNFPGRFSGRQFSNSRSEMNVSTLELGDSALYLCASSPQSPEQYFGPGTRLTVT.

J is TRBJ1-6 and V is TRBV10-1; maybe TRBD1 (5 bases). CDR1 is WNHNN, CDR2 SYGVQD, per germline (reference sequence). The CDR3 covers 12 residues. V dropped 9 bases and J dropped 6 bases, with 9 bases sitting between them. CDR3 loop: CARSTGNSPLHF. Here the CDR3 DNA reads TGCGCCAGGTCTACAGGTAATTCACCCCTCCACTTT.

The V call is TRBV5-5, the J call TRBJ2-5, with D perhaps TRBD1 (6 bases). The CDR3 sequence is 14 residues long. The V end was cut by 2 bases, the J end by 5 bases, with 13 bases between. Germline assignment: CDR1 SGHKS and CDR2 YYEKEE (reference sequence). The CDR3, as DNA: TGTGCCAGCAGCTTCCAAGGGGGTGAGGAGACCCAGTACTTC. It translates to CASSFQGGEETQYF.

The J gene is TRBJ1-5, the V gene TRBV7-8, with D hard to call. The length of the CDR3 is 16 residues. Germline loops: CDR1 SGHVS, CDR2 FQNEAQ. Between the trimmed V and J ends, which lost 0 bases and 0 bases, there was a span of 9 bases. The CDR3 sequence is CASSLAVQYSNQPQHF. The CDR3 coding sequence is TGTGCCAGCAGCTTAGCTGTCCAGTATAGCAATCAGCCCCAGCATTTT.

The rearrangement links TRBV5-4 to TRBJ1-2; D may be TRBD1 (5 bases). The germline V gene has CDR1 SGHNT and CDR2 YYREEE (reference sequence). V was pared by 4 bases and J by 5 bases, with 9 bases between. This CDR3 has 12 amino acids. CDR3 DNA: TGTGCCAGCAGCCCTGACAGATATGGCTACACCTTC. This encodes CASSPDRYGYTF. Complete variable domain (other parts from reference TRBV5-4 and TRBJ1-2): ETGVTQSPTHLIKTRGQQVTLRCSSQSGHNTVSWYQQALGQGPQFIFQYYREEENGRGNFPPRFSGLQFPNYSSELNVNALELDDSALYLCASSPDRYGYTFGSGTRLTVV.

About this clone itself: This is likely a read error, given that the CDR3 carries no conserved phenylalanine or tryptophan at its end. Because the CDR3's place on the DNA is in doubt, the DNA is left out and the CDR3 is given as listed by TCRdb. The chain employs TRBV5-4 and TRBJ1-1. The CDR3 totals 8 residues, both ends included. Looked up from germline, CDR1 is SGHNT and CDR2 is YYREEE (reference sequence). CDR3 in amino acids: CASQAPIL.

V and J are TRBV9 and TRBJ2-2; unclear D gene. Germline-derived CDR1 and CDR2 are SGDLS and YYNGEE. V was clipped by 0 bases and J by 5 bases, with 8 bases between them. CDR3 length equals 14 residues. The CDR3 coding sequence is TGTGCCAGCAGCGTAGCTCAAGGTACCGGGGAGCTGTTTTTT. Translation: CASSVAQGTGELFF.